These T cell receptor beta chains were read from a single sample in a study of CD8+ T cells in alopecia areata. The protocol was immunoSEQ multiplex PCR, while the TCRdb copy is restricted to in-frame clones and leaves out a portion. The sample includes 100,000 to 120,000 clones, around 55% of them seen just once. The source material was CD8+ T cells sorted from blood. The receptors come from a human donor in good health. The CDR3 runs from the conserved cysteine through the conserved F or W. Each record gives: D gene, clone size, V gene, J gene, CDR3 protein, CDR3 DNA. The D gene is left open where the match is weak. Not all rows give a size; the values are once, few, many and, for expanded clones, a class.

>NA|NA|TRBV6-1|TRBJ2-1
CASSQRNSGINEQFF
TGTGCCAGCAGTCAGCGTAATTCGGGGATCAATGAGCAGTTCTTC
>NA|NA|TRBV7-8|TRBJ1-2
CASSFDTGLSNYGYTF
TGTGCCAGCAGCTTCGACACAGGGTTGTCCAACTATGGCTACACCTTC
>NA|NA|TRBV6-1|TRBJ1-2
CASSEVPDSYGYTF
TGTGCCAGCAGTGAAGTACCAGACTCCTATGGCTACACCTTC
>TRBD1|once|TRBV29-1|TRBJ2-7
CSVRHPGQGAYEQYF
TGCAGCGTTCGTCACCCGGGACAGGGGGCATACGAGCAGTACTTC
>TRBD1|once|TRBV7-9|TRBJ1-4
CASSSHTGTDYTNEKLFF
TGTGCCAGCAGCTCCCACACCGGGACAGACTATACTAATGAAAAACTGTTTTTT
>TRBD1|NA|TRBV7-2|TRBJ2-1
CASSLRDRAYNEQFF
TGTGCCAGCAGCCTCCGGGACAGGGCCTACAATGAGCAGTTCTTC
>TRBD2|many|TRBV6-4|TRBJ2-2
CASSDSASGNTGELFF
TGTGCCAGCAGTGACTCGGCTAGCGGGAACACCGGGGAGCTGTTTTTT
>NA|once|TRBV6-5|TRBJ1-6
CASSSGVFSPLHF
TGTGCCAGTTCAAGTGGGGTTTTTTCACCCCTCCACTTT
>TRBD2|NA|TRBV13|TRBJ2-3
CASSSTSGGALGRDTQYF
TGTGCCAGCAGCTCGACTAGCGGGGGGGCCTTAGGTCGAGATACGCAGTATTTT
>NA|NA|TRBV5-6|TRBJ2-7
CASSAGTASYEQYF
TGTGCCAGCAGCGCCGGGACGGCATCCTACGAGCAGTACTTC
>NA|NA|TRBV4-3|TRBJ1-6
CASSQGHSPLHF
TGCGCCAGCAGCCAAGGCCACTCACCCCTCCACTTT
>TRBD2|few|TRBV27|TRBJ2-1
CASRGGTYYNEQFF
TGTGCCAGCAGGGGGGGGACGTATTACAATGAGCAGTTCTTC
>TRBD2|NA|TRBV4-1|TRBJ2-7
CASSQEAGTRGEQYF
TGCGCCAGCAGCCAAGAAGCAGGGACTAGAGGCGAGCAGTACTTC
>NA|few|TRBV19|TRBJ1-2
CASSIPESNYGYTF
TGTGCCAGTAGTATTCCCGAGAGCAACTATGGCTACACCTTC
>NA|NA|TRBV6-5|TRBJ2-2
CASSYRAIPNTGELFF
TGTGCCAGCAGTTACCGGGCCATACCGAACACCGGGGAGCTGTTTTTT
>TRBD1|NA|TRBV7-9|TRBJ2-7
CASSLDREEPYEQYF
TGTGCCAGCAGCTTGGACAGGGAGGAGCCCTACGAGCAGTACTTC
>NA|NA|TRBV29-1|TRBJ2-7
CSIHPGDSYEQYF
TGCAGCATCCACCCAGGCGATTCCTACGAGCAGTACTTC